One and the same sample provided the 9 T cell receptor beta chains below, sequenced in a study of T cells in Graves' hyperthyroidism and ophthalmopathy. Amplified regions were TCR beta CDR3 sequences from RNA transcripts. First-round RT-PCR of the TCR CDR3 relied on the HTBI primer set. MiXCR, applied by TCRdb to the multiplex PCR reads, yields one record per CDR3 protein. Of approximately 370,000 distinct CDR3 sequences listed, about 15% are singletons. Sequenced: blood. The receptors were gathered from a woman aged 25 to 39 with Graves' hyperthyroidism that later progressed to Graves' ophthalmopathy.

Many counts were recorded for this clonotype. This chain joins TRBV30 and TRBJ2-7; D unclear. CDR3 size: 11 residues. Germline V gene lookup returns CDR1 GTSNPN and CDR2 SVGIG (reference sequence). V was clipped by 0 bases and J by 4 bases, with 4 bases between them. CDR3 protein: CAWSVGYEQYF. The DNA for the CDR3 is TGTGCCTGGAGTGTAGGGTACGAGCAGTACTTC.

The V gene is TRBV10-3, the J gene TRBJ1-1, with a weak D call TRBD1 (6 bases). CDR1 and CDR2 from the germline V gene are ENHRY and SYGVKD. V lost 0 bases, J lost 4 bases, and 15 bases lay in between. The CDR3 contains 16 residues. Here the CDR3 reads CAISESWGREFTEAFF. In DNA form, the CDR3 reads TGTGCCATCAGTGAGTCTTGGGGGCGAGAGTTCACTGAAGCTTTCTTT.

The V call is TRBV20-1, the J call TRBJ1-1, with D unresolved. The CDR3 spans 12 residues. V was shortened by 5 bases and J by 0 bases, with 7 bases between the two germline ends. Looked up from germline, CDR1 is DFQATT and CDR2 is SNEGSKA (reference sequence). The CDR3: CSAFDLNTEAFF. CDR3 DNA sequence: TGCAGTGCTTTTGACTTGAACACTGAAGCTTTCTTT.

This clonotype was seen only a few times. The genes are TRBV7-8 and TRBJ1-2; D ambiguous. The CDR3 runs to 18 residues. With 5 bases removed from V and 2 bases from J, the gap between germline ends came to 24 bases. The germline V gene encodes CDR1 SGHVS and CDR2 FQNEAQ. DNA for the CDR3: TGTGCCAGCAGCATAGGGCTCCGGGAGGATACTTGGAACTATGGCTACACCTTC. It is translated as CASSIGLREDTWNYGYTF. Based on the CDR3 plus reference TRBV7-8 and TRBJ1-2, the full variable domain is GAGVSQSPRYKVAKRGQDVALRCDPISGHVSLFWYQQALGQGPEFLTYFQNEAQLDKSGLPSDRFFAERPEGSVSTLKIQRTQQEDSAVYLCASSIGLREDTWNYGYTFGSGTRLTVV.

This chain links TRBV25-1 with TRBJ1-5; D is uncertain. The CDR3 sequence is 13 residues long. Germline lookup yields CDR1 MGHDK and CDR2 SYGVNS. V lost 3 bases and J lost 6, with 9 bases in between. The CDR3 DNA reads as TGTGCCAGCAGTGATGGTGGGATTCAGCCCCAGCATTTT. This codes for CASSDGGIQPQHF.

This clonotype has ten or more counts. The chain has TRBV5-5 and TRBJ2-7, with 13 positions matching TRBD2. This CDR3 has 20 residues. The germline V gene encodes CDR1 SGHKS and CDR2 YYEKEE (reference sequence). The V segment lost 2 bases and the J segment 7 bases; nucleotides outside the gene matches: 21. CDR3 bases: TGTGCCAGCAGCTTTTCCATTTATGGAGAACTAGCGGGAGGGCCGGGGGAGCAGTACTTC. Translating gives CASSFSIYGELAGGPGEQYF.

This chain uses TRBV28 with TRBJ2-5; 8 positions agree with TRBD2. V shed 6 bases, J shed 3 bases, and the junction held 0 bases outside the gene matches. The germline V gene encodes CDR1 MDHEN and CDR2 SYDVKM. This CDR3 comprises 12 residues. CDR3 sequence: CASSGGEETQYF. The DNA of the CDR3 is TGTGCCAGCAGCGGGGGGGAAGAGACCCAGTACTTC.

DNA for the CDR3: TGCGCCAGCAGCTGGACAGGGAAAGAGCAGTACTTC. Encoded protein: CASSWTGKEQYF. The chain joins TRBV5-1 to TRBJ2-7; TRBD1 agrees at 8 bases. This CDR3 has 12 amino acids. V lost 3 bases and J lost 7; bases outside the gene matches: 3. Germline V lookup: CDR1 SGHRS, CDR2 YFSETQ.

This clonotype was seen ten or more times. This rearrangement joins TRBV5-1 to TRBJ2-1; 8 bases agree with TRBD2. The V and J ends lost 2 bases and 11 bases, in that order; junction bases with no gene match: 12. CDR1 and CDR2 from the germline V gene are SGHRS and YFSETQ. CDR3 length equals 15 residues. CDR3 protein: CASSLDEGLEMKQFF. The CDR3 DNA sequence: TGCGCCAGCAGCTTAGACGAGGGACTAGAAATGAAGCAGTTCTTC.